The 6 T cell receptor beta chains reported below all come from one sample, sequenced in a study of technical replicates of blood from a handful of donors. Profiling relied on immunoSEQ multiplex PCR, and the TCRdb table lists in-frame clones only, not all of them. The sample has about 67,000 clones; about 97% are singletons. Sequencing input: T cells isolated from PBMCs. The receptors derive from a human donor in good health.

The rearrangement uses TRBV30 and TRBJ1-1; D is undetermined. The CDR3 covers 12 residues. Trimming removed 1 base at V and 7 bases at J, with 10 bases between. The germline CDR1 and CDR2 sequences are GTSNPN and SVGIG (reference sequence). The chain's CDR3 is CAWSEFRHEAFF. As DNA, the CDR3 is TGTGCCTGGAGTGAGTTTAGACATGAAGCTTTCTTT.

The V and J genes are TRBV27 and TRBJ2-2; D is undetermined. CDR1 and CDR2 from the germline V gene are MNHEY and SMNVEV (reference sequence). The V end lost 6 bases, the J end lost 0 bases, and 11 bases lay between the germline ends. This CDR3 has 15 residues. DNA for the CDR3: TGTGCCAGCAGACCTATCACAGCGAACACCGGGGAGCTGTTTTTT. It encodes CASRPITANTGELFF.

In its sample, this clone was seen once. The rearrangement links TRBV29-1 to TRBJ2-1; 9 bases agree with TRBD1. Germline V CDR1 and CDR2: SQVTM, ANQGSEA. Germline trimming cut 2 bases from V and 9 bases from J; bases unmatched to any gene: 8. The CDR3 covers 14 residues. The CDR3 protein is CSVERGQGSVEQFF. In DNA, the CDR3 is TGCAGCGTTGAAAGGGGACAGGGATCGGTTGAGCAGTTCTTC.

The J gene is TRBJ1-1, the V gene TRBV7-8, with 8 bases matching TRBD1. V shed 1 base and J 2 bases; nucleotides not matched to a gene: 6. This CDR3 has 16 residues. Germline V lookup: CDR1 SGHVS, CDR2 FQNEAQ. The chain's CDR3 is CASSLGTGKYNTEAFF. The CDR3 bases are TGTGCCAGCAGCTTAGGGACAGGGAAGTATAACACTGAAGCTTTCTTT.

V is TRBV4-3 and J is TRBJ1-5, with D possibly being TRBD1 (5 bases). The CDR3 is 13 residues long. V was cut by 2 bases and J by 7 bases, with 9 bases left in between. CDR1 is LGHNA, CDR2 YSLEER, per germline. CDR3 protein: CASSQQGEQPQHF. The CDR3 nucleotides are TGCGCCAGCAGCCAACAGGGCGAACAGCCCCAGCATTTT.

This CDR3 reads CASSIAPGLNTEAFF. CDR3 sequence (DNA): TGTGCCAGTAGTATAGCGCCAGGGCTGAACACTGAAGCTTTCTTT. The rearrangement links TRBV19 to TRBJ1-1; TRBD1 is a possible D gene (5 bases). V lost 1 base, J lost 0 bases, and 9 bases lay in between. In germline, CDR1 is LNHDA, CDR2 SQIVND (reference sequence). The CDR3 sequence is 15 residues long.